These 12 T cell receptor beta chains were all obtained from the same sample, sequenced in a study of blood T cell repertoires in COVID-19. Clones were sequenced by immunoSEQ multiplex PCR, and TCRdb holds only the in-frame ones, with some missing. The table lists 53,000 or so clones, 60% to 85% of them singletons. Sequencing was done on a sample of peripheral blood. The source is a man in his fifties with active or convalescent COVID-19.

V gene TRBV29-1 combines with J gene TRBJ2-2, with 8 bases lining up with TRBD2. CDR3 length: 16 amino acids. Germline V gene lookup returns CDR1 SQVTM and CDR2 ANQGSEA. Trimming removed 6 bases from V and 5 bases from J; junction bases left unmatched: 14. The chain's CDR3 is CSVSSSGVGGTGELFF. CDR3 in DNA: TGCAGCGTCTCAAGTAGCGGGGTAGGGGGGACCGGGGAGCTGTTTTTT.

V usage is TRBV20-1 and J usage is TRBJ2-7; the match to TRBD2 covers 16 bases. Germline values: CDR1 DFQATT, CDR2 SNEGSKA (reference sequence). V dropped 3 bases and J dropped 1; count of bases not matched to a gene: 6. The CDR3 consists of 17 residues. The CDR3 DNA follows: TGCAGTGCTAGTGGGACTAGCGGGGGGGTCCTTTCCTACGAGCAGTACTTC. This encodes CSASGTSGGVLSYEQYF.

This chain joins TRBV27 and TRBJ1-2; TRBD1 is a possible D gene (5 bases). Germline V gives CDR1 MNHEY, CDR2 SMNVEV (reference sequence). The length of the CDR3 is 13 residues. Trimming took 6 bases from V and 8 from J, leaving 16 bases between them. CDR3 in amino acids: CASSPPGERGYTF. CDR3 nucleotide sequence: TGTGCCAGCAGCCCCCCGGGGGAGCGAGGCTACACCTTC.

This rearrangement joins TRBV9 to TRBJ1-6, with D perhaps TRBD1 (5 bases). V lost 4 bases to trimming and J lost 0 bases, with 8 bases between them. There are 15 residues in the CDR3. Looked up from germline, CDR1 is SGDLS and CDR2 is YYNGEE. The CDR3 sequence: CASSSGGSYNSPLHF. The CDR3 bases are TGTGCCAGCAGCTCGGGGGGCTCCTATAATTCACCCCTCCACTTT.

The chain links TRBV3-1 (or the pseudogene TRBV3-2) to TRBJ2-3; 14 bases map to TRBD2. The CDR3 spans 17 residues. Germline values: CDR1 LGHDT, CDR2 YNNKEL (reference sequence). The V gene end was trimmed by 4 bases and the J gene end by 1 base; junction bases not matched to a gene: 4. DNA of the CDR3: TGTGCCAGCAGCCGTCGACTAGCGGGGGGGGGCACAGATACGCAGTATTTT. Protein product: CASSRRLAGGGTDTQYF.

CDR3 coding DNA: TGTGCCAGCAGCTTTATGTCCAGGGCGACAGGCTATGGCTACACCTTC. Encoded protein: CASSFMSRATGYGYTF. V gene TRBV11-3 combines with J gene TRBJ1-2; D possibly corresponds to TRBD1 (6 bases). With 3 bases removed from V and 4 bases from J, the gap between germline ends came to 18 bases. The CDR3 length is 16 residues. Germline V lookup: CDR1 SGHNT, CDR2 YENEEA.

This clone was observed once. The genes are TRBV19 and TRBJ1-5, with D maybe TRBD1 (6 bases). CDR3 length: 16 amino acids. Germline V lookup: CDR1 LNHDA, CDR2 SQIVND (reference sequence). V was trimmed by 3 bases and J by 6 bases, leaving 18 bases between them. CDR3 DNA sequence: TGTGCCAGTAGTATCGGGATAGGGGGAAATGTTCAGCCCCAGCATTTT. As protein: CASSIGIGGNVQPQHF.

The chain is built from TRBV4-1 and TRBJ1-3; TRBD1 agrees at 7 bases. J lost 0 bases, V lost 1 base, and 0 bases had no gene match. The CDR3 has 15 residues. The germline V gene encodes CDR1 MGHRA and CDR2 YSYEKL. The CDR3 DNA sequence: TGCGCCAGCAGCCAAGGGGACAGCTCTGGAAACACCATATATTTT. As protein: CASSQGDSSGNTIYF.

The chain is built from TRBV9 and TRBJ2-3, with TRBD1 identical over 10 bases. The CDR3 extends over 19 amino acids. J gave up 0 bases and V 3 bases, and 13 bases lay outside the gene matches. CDR1 is SGDLS, CDR2 YYNGEE, per germline. The CDR3 sequence is CASSARPGTGVSSTDTQYF. Here the CDR3 DNA reads TGTGCCAGCAGCGCACGACCCGGGACAGGGGTGTCTAGCACAGATACGCAGTATTTT. Supplemented by reference TRBV9 and TRBJ2-3, the full variable domain reads DSGVTQTPKHLITATGQRVTLRCSPRSGDLSVYWYQQSLDQGLQFLIQYYNGEERAKGNILERFSAQQFPDLHSELNLSSLELGDSALYFCASSARPGTGVSSTDTQYFGPGTRLTVL.

This clone was seen only once. This chain links TRBV20-1 with TRBJ1-1; maybe TRBD1 (6 bases). Trimming removed 5 bases from V and 7 bases from J, with 11 bases in between. CDR1 DFQATT and CDR2 SNEGSKA come from the germline V gene (reference sequence). The length of the CDR3 is 11 residues. The CDR3 nucleotides read TGCAGTGCTCCGTCAGGGGATGAAGCTTTCTTT. Encoded protein: CSAPSGDEAFF.

CDR3 residues: CASISGGGGYTF. The CDR3 bases are TGTGCCAGCATCTCAGGGGGCGGTGGCTACACCTTC. V and J are TRBV7-9 and TRBJ1-2; 8 bases map to TRBD1. The CDR3 is 12 residues long. With 7 bases clipped from V and 7 bases from J, the junction kept 5 bases outside the gene matches. Germline values: CDR1 SEHNR, CDR2 FQNEAQ (reference sequence). The variable domain in full, with the rest retrieved from reference TRBV7-9 and TRBJ1-2, is DTGVSQNPRHKITKRGQNVTFRCDPISEHNRLYWYRQTLGQGPEFLTYFQNEAQLEKSRLLSDRFSAERPKGSFSTLEIQRTEQGDSAMYLCASISGGGGYTFGSGTRLTVV.

The CDR3: CASSRGDSGANVLTF. CDR3 DNA sequence: TGTGCCAGCAGCCGAGGAGACTCTGGGGCCAACGTCCTGACTTTC. This chain uses TRBV7-9 with TRBJ2-6; D gene uncertain. The germline CDR1 and CDR2 sequences are SEHNR and FQNEAQ (reference sequence). The CDR3 covers 15 residues. V was shortened by 5 bases and J by 0 bases, with 8 bases between the two germline ends.